This TCR beta chain was captured by sequencing in a study of blood T cell repertoires in COVID-19. Turning to the study itself: Acute-phase and convalescent COVID-19 samples originated in the United States, Italy and Spain.

Germline CDR1 MGHDK, CDR2 SYGVNS. This CDR3 has 14 amino acids. V was clipped by 6 bases and J by 6 bases, with 15 bases between them. Original methodology: Amplification of reference gene primers was used by the study to estimate nucleated cell counts. Sequencing used immunoSEQ multiplex PCR; TCRdb keeps in-frame clones, though not all of them. Clone size and the V and J calls come from that table; the DNA yielded D and trimming. The table includes around 120,000 clones, roughly 88% detected once. The receptor was isolated from a man between 45 and 60 years old with acute or convalescent COVID-19. What was sequenced was peripheral blood. This chain joins TRBV25-1 and TRBJ1-5; a weak D match, TRBD1 (6 bases). The DNA of the CDR3 is TGTGCCAGCAGCTCCACAGGGAATCGTCAGCCCCAGCATTTT. Protein sequence: CASSSTGNRQPQHF.